These 7 T cell receptor beta chains share one sample of origin, sequenced in a study of blood T cells in healthy people across ages. The use of a sample-barcoded 5' primer and a J-beta primer mix characterized a second PCR of roughly 7 to 11 cycles. Each CDR3 protein gets one entry after TCRdb re-called the 5' RACE reads with MiXCR. The data contain about 1.5 million distinct CDR3 sequences, 40% to 45% of them singletons. Sequenced: blood. The receptors derive from a woman aged 18-35 years in good health.

This chain links TRBV20-1 with TRBJ2-1; 9 positions agree with TRBD2. V lost 7 bases to trimming and J lost 2 bases; unmatched junction nucleotides: 15. Germline values: CDR1 DFQATT, CDR2 SNEGSKA (reference sequence). CDR3 size: 17 residues. CDR3 coding DNA: TGCAGTGTTGTCTCTAGCGGGGTAGGAGGACCCTACAATGAGCAGTTCTTC. Translation gives CSVVSSGVGGPYNEQFF.

V usage is TRBV4-2 and J usage is TRBJ1-1; D possibly corresponds to TRBD1 (5 bases). The CDR3 is made up of 15 amino acids. The V end was cut by 4 bases, the J end by 1 base, with 13 bases between. Per the germline V gene, CDR1 is LGHNA and CDR2 is YNFKEQ. Here the CDR3 DNA reads TGTGCCAGCAGCCGAATTAGGGGTAGGAACACTGAAGCTTTCTTT. It encodes CASSRIRGRNTEAFF.

This sequence joins TRBV10-3 and TRBJ2-5; possible D gene TRBD2, 5 bases. This CDR3 is 12 amino acids long. V shed 0 bases and J shed 7 bases, with 6 bases lying between them. The germline V gene encodes CDR1 ENHRY and CDR2 SYGVKD. CDR3 in amino acids: CAISESGGTQYF. CDR3 bases: TGTGCCATCAGTGAGTCAGGAGGGACCCAGTACTTC.

In its sample, this clonotype was seen many times. This chain links TRBV6-2 or TRBV6-3 with TRBJ2-3; a weak D match, TRBD2 (6 bases). Germline V CDR1 and CDR2: MNHEY, SVGEGT. V gave up 11 bases and J gave up 0 bases, with 24 bases separating them. The CDR3 contains 17 residues. Here the CDR3 reads CAGSTSGLGSSTDTQYF. CDR3 nucleotide sequence: TGTGCCGGATCAACTTCGGGACTTGGCTCTAGCACAGATACGCAGTATTTT.

In DNA, the CDR3 is TGCAGTGCCCCTGGGGGGCACACAGATACGCAGTATTTT. Translation: CSAPGGHTDTQYF. This rearrangement joins TRBV20-1 to TRBJ2-3; D assignment may be TRBD1 or TRBD2 (6 bases each). Germline loops: CDR1 DFQATT, CDR2 SNEGSKA (reference sequence). The CDR3 sequence is 13 residues long. V was clipped by 6 bases and J by 2 bases, with 12 bases between them.

The chain's CDR3 is CSARDLREVAYNEQFF. The CDR3 DNA reads as TGCAGTGCTAGAGATCTGCGGGAGGTGGCCTACAATGAGCAGTTCTTC. The gene calls are TRBV20-1 and TRBJ2-1; 8 bases agree with TRBD2. V lost 0 bases and J lost 2; bases outside the gene matches: 6. Germline CDR1 and CDR2: DFQATT and SNEGSKA (reference sequence). This CDR3 region has 16 residues.

This clonotype came up once. The rearrangement joins TRBV20-1 to TRBJ2-1, with 7 nucleotides matching TRBD1. With 0 bases clipped from V and 2 bases from J, the junction kept 7 bases outside the gene matches. The germline gives CDR1 DFQATT, CDR2 SNEGSKA (reference sequence). CDR3 length: 16 residues. CDR3 residues: CSARDNRGGPYNEQFF. CDR3 nucleotide sequence: TGCAGTGCTAGAGACAACAGGGGCGGGCCCTACAATGAGCAGTTCTTC.